Listed here is a single T cell receptor (beta chain). This entry is derived from a study of blood T cell repertoires in COVID-19. Study-level background: PBMCs, B-cell-depleted T cells, or T cells provided the cDNA or gDNA that made up the material.

Measured with immunoSEQ multiplex PCR; TCRdb has only the in-frame clones, and not every one. The table includes approximately 400,000 clones, about 90% detected once. Sequenced material: peripheral blood. This receptor was obtained from a man in his forties or fifties with acute or convalescent COVID-19.

The CDR3 DNA sequence: TGTGCCTCCTCCCGGTGGGACTCCGACTCCTACGAGCAGTACTTC. Its protein is CASSRWDSDSYEQYF. This chain connects TRBV6-5 to TRBJ2-7; weak D call: TRBD2 (6 bases). The CDR3 runs 15 residues. CDR1 is MNHEY, CDR2 SVGAGI, per germline. V gave up 11 bases and J gave up 0 bases, with 20 bases separating them.